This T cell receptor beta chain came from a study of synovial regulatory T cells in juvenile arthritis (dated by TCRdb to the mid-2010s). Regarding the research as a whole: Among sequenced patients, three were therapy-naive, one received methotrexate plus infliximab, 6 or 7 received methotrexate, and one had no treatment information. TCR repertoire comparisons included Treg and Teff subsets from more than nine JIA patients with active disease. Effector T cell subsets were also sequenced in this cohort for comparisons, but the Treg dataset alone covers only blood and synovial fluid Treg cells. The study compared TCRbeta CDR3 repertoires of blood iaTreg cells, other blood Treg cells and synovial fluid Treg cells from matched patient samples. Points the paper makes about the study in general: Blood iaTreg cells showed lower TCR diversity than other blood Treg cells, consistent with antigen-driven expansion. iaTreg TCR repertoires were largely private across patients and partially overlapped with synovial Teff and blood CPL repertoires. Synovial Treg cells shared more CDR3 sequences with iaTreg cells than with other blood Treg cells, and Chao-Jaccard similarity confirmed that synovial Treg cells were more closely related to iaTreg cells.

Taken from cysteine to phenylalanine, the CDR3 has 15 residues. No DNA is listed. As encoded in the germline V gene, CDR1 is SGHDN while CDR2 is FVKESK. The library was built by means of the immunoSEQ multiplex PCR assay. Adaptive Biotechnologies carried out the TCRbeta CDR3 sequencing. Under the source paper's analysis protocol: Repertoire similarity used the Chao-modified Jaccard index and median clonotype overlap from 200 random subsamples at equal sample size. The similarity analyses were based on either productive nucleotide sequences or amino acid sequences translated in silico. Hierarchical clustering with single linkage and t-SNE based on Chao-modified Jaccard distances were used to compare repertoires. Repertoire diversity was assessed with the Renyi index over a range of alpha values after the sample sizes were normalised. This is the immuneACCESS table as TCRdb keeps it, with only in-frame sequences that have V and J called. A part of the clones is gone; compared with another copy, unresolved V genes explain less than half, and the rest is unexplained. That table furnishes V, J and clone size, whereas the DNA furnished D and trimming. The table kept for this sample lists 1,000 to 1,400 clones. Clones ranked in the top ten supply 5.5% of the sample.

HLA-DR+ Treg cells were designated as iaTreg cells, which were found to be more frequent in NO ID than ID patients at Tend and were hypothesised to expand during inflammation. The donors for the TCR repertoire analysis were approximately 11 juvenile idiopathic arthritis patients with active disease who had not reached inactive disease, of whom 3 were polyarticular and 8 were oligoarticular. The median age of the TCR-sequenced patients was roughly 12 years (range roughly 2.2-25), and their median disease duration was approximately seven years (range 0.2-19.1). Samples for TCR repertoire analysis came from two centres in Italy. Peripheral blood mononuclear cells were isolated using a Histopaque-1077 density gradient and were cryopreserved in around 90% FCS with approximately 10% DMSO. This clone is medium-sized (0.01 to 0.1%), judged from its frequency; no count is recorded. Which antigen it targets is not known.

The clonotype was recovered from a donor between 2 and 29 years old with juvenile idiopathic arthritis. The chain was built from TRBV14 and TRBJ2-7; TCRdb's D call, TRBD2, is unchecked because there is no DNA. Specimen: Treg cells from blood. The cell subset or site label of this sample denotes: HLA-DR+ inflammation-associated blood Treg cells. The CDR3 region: CASSRKYGGTYEQYF.